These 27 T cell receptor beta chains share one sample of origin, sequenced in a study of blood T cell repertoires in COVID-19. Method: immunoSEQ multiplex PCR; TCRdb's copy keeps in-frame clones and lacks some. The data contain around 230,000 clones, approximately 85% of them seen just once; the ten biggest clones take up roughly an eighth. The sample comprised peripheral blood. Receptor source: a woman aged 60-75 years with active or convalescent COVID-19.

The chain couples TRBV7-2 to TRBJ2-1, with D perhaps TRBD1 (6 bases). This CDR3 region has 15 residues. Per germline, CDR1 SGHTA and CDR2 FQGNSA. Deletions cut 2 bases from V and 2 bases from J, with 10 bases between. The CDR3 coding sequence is TGTGCCAGCAGCTTATGGTCAGGGGCCTACAATGAGCAGTTCTTC. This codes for CASSLWSGAYNEQFF.

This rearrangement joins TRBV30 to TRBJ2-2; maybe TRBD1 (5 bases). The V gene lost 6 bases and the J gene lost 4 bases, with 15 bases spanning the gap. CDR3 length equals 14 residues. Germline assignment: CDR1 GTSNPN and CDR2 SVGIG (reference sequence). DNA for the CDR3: TGTGCCTGCCGTTTGGGGCAGCTCACCGGGGAGCTGTTTTTT. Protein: CACRLGQLTGELFF.

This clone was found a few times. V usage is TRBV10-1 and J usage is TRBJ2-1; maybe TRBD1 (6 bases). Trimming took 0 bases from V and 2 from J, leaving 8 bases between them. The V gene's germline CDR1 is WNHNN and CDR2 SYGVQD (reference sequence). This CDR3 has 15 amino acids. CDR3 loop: CASSESGQPYNEQFF. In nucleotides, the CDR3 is TGCGCCAGCAGTGAGTCCGGACAGCCCTACAATGAGCAGTTCTTC.

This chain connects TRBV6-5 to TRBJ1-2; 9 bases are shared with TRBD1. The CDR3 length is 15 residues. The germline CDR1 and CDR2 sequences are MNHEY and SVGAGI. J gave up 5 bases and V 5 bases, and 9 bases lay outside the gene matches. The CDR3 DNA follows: TGTGCCAGCAGTACAGGGGGCGCCGAAATTTATGGCTACACCTTC. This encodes CASSTGGAEIYGYTF.

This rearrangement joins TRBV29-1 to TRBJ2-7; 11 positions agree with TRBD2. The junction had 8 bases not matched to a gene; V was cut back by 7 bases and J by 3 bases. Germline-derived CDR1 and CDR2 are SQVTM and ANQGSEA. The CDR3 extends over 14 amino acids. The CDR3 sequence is CSAGGSGGVYEQYF. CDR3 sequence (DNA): TGCAGCGCAGGTGGTAGCGGGGGGGTCTACGAGCAGTACTTC.

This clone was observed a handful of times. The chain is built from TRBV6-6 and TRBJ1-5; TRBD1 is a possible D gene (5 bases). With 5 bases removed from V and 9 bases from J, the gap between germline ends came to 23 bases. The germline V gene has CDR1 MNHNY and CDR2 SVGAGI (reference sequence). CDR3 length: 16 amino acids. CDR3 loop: CASSPDSSTGGGPQHF. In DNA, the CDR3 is TGTGCCAGCAGTCCCGACAGTTCTACGGGGGGAGGGCCCCAGCATTTT.

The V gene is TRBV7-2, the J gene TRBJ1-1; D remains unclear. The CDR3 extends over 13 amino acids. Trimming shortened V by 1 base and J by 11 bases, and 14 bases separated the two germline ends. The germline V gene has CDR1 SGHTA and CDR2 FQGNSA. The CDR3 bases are TGTGCCAGCAGCTTAGGGGGAGCACAATTGGCTTTCTTT. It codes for CASSLGGAQLAFF.

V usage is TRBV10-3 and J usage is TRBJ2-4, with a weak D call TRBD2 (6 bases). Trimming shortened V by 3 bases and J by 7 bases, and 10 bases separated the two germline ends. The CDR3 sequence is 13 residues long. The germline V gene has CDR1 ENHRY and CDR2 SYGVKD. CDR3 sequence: CAISDGSGNIQYF. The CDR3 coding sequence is TGTGCCATCAGTGACGGAAGCGGGAACATTCAGTACTTC.

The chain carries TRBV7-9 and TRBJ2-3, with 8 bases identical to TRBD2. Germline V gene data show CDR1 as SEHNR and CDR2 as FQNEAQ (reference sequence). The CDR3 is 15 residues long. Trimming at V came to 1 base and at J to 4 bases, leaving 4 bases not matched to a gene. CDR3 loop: CASSLVGAGADTQYF. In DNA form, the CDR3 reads TGTGCCAGCAGCTTAGTAGGAGCGGGGGCAGATACGCAGTATTTT.

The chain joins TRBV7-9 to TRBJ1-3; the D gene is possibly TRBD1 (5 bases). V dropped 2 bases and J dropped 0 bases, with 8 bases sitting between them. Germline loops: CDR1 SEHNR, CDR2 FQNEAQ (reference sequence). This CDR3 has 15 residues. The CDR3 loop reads CASSLRGVSGNTIYF. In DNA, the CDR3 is TGTGCCAGCAGCTTACGGGGGGTCTCTGGAAACACCATATATTTT.

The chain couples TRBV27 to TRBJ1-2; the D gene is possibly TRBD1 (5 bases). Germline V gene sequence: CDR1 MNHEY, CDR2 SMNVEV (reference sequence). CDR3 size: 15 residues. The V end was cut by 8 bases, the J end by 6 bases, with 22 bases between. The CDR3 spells CASGNTRRGADGYTF. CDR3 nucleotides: TGTGCCAGCGGGAACACGAGAAGGGGCGCGGATGGCTACACCTTC.

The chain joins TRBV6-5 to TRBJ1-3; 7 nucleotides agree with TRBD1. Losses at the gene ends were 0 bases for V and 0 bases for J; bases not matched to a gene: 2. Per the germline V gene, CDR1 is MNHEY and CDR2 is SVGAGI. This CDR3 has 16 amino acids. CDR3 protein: CASSYSRGLSGNTIYF. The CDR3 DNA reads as TGTGCCAGCAGTTACTCGAGGGGGCTCTCTGGAAACACCATATATTTT.

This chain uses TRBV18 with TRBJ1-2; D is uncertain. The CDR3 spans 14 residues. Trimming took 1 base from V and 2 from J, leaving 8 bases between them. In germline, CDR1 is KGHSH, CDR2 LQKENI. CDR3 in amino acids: CASSPLPENYGYTF. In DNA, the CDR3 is TGTGCCAGCTCACCACTACCGGAGAACTATGGCTACACCTTC.

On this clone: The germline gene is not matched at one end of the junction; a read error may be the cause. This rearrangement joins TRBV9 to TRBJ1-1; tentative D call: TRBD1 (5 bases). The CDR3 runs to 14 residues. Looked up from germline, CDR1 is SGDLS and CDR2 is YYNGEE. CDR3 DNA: TGTGCCAGCAGCCCATACCTGCAGGGACTAGGTCCCAATTTT. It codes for CASSPYLQGLGPNF.

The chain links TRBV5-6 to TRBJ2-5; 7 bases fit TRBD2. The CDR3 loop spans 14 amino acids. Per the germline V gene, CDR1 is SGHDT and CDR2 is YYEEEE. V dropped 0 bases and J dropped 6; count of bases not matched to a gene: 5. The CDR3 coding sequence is TGTGCCAGCAGCTTGGCGGGGGGTCCGAAGACCCAGTACTTC. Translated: CASSLAGGPKTQYF. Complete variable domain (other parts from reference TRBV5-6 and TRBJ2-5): DAGVTQSPTHLIKTRGQQVTLRCSPKSGHDTVSWYQQALGQGPQFIFQYYEEEERQRGNFPDRFSGHQFPNYSSELNVNALLLGDSALYLCASSLAGGPKTQYFGPGTRLLVL.

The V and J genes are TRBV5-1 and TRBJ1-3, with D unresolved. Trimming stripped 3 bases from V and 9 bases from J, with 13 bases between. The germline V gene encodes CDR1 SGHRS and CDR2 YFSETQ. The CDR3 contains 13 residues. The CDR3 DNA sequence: TGCGCCAGCAGCTGGACCCAAGGGAGCACCATATATTTT. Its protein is CASSWTQGSTIYF.

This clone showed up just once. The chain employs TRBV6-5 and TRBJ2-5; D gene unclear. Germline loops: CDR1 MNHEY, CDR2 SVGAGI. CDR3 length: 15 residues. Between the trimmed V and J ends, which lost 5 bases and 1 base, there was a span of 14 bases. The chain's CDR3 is CASSKPGGIQETQYF. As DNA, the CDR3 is TGTGCCAGCAGTAAACCTGGCGGTATCCAAGAGACCCAGTACTTC.

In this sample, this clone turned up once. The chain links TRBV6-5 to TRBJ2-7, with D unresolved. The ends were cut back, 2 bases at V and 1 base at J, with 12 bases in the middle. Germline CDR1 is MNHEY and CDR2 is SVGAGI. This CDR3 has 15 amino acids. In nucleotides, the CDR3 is TGTGCCAGCAGTTACCAGGCCCGCTTATCCTACGAGCAGTACTTC. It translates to CASSYQARLSYEQYF.

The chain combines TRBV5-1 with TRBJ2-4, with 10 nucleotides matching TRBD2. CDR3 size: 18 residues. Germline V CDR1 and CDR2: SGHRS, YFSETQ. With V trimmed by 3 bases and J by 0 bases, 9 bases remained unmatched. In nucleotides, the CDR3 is TGCGCCAGCAGCTCGACTAGCGGGTCGTCCCTAGCCAAAAACATTCAGTACTTC. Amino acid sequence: CASSSTSGSSLAKNIQYF.

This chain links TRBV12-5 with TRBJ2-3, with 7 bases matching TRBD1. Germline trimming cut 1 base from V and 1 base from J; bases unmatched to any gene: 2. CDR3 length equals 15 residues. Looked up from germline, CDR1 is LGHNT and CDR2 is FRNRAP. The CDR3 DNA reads TGTGCTAGTGGTTTGGACGGACAGGGCACAGATACGCAGTATTTT. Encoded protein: CASGLDGQGTDTQYF.

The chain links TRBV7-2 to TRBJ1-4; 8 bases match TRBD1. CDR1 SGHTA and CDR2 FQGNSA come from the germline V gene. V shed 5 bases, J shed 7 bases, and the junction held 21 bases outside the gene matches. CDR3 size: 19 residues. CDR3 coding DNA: TGTGCCAGCAGCCCCCCGGGGCGCAGGGGGCGAGGAGTTAGTGAAAAACTGTTTTTT. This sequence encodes CASSPPGRRGRGVSEKLFF.

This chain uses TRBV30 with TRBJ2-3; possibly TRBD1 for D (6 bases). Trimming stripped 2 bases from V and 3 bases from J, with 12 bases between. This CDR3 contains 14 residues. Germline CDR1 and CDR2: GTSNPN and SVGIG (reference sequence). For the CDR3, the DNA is TGTGCCTGGAGTACGTGGGGGCTAACAGATACGCAGTATTTT. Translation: CAWSTWGLTDTQYF.

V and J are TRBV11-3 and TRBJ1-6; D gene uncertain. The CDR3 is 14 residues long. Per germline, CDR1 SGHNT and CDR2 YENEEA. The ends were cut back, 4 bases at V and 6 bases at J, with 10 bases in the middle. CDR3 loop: CASSSGEPNSPLHF. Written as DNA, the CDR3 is TGTGCCAGCAGCTCCGGGGAACCTAATTCACCCCTCCACTTT.

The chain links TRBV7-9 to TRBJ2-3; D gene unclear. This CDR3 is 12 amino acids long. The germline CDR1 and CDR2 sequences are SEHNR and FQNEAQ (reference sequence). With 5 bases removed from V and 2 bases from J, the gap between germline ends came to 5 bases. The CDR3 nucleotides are TGTGCCAGCAGCCGAGACACAGATACGCAGTATTTT. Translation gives CASSRDTDTQYF.

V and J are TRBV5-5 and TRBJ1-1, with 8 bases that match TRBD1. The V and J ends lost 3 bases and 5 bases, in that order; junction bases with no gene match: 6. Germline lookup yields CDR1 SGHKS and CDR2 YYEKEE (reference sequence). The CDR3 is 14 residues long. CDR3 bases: TGTGCCAGCAGCTCCCAGGGGGCGGGGACTGAAGCTTTCTTT. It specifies CASSSQGAGTEAFF.

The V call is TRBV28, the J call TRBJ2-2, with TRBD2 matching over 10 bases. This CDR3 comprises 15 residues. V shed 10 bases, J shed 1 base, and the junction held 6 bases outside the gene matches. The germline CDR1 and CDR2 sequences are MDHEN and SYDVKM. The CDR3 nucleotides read TGTGCCACCTCAACTAGCGGGGTGAACACCGGGGAGCTGTTTTTT. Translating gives CATSTSGVNTGELFF.

This chain's CDR3 is CARSRSFVGYEQYF. For the CDR3, the DNA is TGTGCCAGATCCAGGTCCTTCGTTGGGTACGAGCAGTACTTC. The rearrangement links TRBV19 to TRBJ2-7; D not resolved. Per germline, CDR1 LNHDA and CDR2 SQIVND (reference sequence). The CDR3 totals 14 residues. Trimming stripped 9 bases from V and 4 bases from J, with 19 bases between.